This TCR beta chain is drawn from a study of T cells after yellow fever vaccination. Study-wide context: SMART-Seq v4 Ultra Low Input served to prepare low-cell-number fractions.

This clonotype was seen only a few times. TCRdb called the 5' RACE reads again in MiXCR, with one record for every CDR3 protein. The sample includes around 300,000 distinct CDR3 sequences, 3.5% to 5% of them seen just once. CDR1 SGHTA and CDR2 FQGTGA come from the germline V gene. The CDR3 runs to 13 residues. Trimming removed 5 bases at V and 6 bases at J, with 14 bases between. V is TRBV7-3 and J is TRBJ2-7; a possible D gene is TRBD1 (6 bases). This clonotype originated in a man aged 18 to 30 who received the YFV17D yellow fever vaccine. The sample in question was PBMCs, obtained 15 days after the yellow fever booster vaccination. CDR3 sequence (DNA): TGTGCCAGCAGCGCGCAACAGGGAAGCGAGCAGTACTTC. Translated, it gives CASSAQQGSEQYF.